These 24 T cell receptor beta chains share one sample of origin, sequenced in a study of response to subunit inactivated influenza vaccine. TCRdb ran MiXCR on the RT-PCR reads and lists one entry per CDR3 protein. The sample holds about 520,000 distinct CDR3 sequences, roughly 25% seen once. The specimen was CD4+ T cells sorted from PBMCs, collected around 5 days after vaccination. These receptors came from a man aged 45-60 years who received an inactivated influenza vaccine.

This clonotype was observed a few times. The rearrangement uses TRBV20-1 and TRBJ2-1; D not resolved. Germline loops: CDR1 DFQATT, CDR2 SNEGSKA (reference sequence). Trimming cost V 3 bases and J 0 bases, with 9 bases left between them. The CDR3 spans 14 residues. The CDR3 DNA is TGCAGTGCTAGCCCGACCGACTCCTACAATGAGCAGTTCTTC. It codes for CSASPTDSYNEQFF.

For the CDR3, the DNA is TGTGCCATCGAACAGGGGAGTCGGGGCTACACCTTC. Its translation is CAIEQGSRGYTF. The chain couples TRBV10-3 to TRBJ1-2; 7 nucleotides agree with TRBD1. There are 12 residues in the CDR3. Germline V gene data show CDR1 as ENHRY and CDR2 as SYGVKD. Losses at the gene ends were 8 bases for V and 8 bases for J; bases not matched to a gene: 8.

This clonotype was recorded a few times. This chain connects TRBV7-9 to TRBJ1-1; D is undetermined. Trimming cost V 5 bases and J 3 bases, with 13 bases left between them. CDR1 SEHNR and CDR2 FQNEAQ come from the germline V gene (reference sequence). The length of the CDR3 is 14 residues. CDR3 bases: TGTGCCAGCAGCGTCGGGCGTCGCTACACTGAAGCTTTCTTT. Translating gives CASSVGRRYTEAFF.

This clonotype turned up a few times. In nucleotides, the CDR3 is TGCAGCGTTGTGTCGGGGACCTACGAGCAGTACTTC. Translating gives CSVVSGTYEQYF. The chain links TRBV29-1 to TRBJ2-7; a possible D gene is TRBD2 (5 bases). This CDR3 is built from 12 residues. Between the trimmed V and J ends, which lost 4 bases and 2 bases, there was a span of 9 bases. CDR1 and CDR2 (germline): SQVTM, ANQGSEA.

The V call is TRBV18, the J call TRBJ2-1, with D perhaps matching TRBD1 (6 bases). This CDR3 spans 15 amino acids. Trimming left V 3 bases short and J 3 bases short, with 12 bases between. CDR1 is KGHSH and CDR2 is LQKENI in the germline V gene. CDR3 sequence (DNA): TGTGCCAGCTCACCGGTTCAGGGGAACTACAATGAGCAGTTCTTC. As protein: CASSPVQGNYNEQFF. Combining the CDR3 with reference TRBV18 and TRBJ2-1 gives the whole variable domain NAGVMQNPRHLVRRRGQEARLRCSPMKGHSHVYWYRQLPEEGLKFMVYLQKENIIDESGMPKERFSAEFPKEGPSILRIQQVVRGDSAAYFCASSPVQGNYNEQFFGPGTRLTVL.

In this sample, this clonotype turned up a few times. This sequence joins TRBV4-2 and TRBJ2-1; 7 bases line up with TRBD2. This CDR3 has 16 amino acids. V was pared by 3 bases and J by 0 bases, with 5 bases of the junction left unmatched. Germline V lookup: CDR1 LGHNA, CDR2 YNFKEQ. CDR3 bases: TGTGCCAGCAGCCATCGGGAGGCCAGCTCCTACAATGAGCAGTTCTTC. Translated: CASSHREASSYNEQFF.

This clonotype was seen a handful of times. The chain carries TRBV20-1 and TRBJ2-7; TRBD2 aligns across 10 bases. The ends lost 0 bases at V and 1 base at J; junction bases unmatched: 6. The CDR3 length is 16 residues. Germline V gene sequence: CDR1 DFQATT, CDR2 SNEGSKA (reference sequence). CDR3 residues: CSARDLAGAPSYEQYF. The CDR3 coding sequence is TGCAGTGCTAGAGATCTAGCGGGAGCACCTTCCTACGAGCAGTACTTC.

This clonotype has just a few counts. The J gene is TRBJ2-1, the V gene TRBV6-5; D may be TRBD2 (5 bases). Trimming removed 7 bases at V and 4 bases at J, with 17 bases between. The CDR3 totals 15 residues. CDR1 is MNHEY, CDR2 SVGAGI, per germline. CDR3 sequence (DNA): TGTGCCAGCATTAGAGAGCCGGGAATATACAATGAGCAGTTCTTC. Translating gives CASIREPGIYNEQFF.

This clonotype was observed a handful of times. The genes are TRBV5-1 and TRBJ2-7, with 11 bases identical to TRBD2. The junction had 7 bases not matched to a gene; V was cut back by 1 base and J by 7 bases. The germline CDR1 and CDR2 sequences are SGHRS and YFSETQ. The CDR3 sequence is 15 residues long. In DNA form, the CDR3 reads TGCGCCAGCAGCTTGACTAGCGGGAGCCCTTTTGAGCAGTACTTC. This codes for CASSLTSGSPFEQYF. Complete variable domain (other parts from reference TRBV5-1 and TRBJ2-7): KAGVTQTPRYLIKTRGQQVTLSCSPISGHRSVSWYQQTPGQGLQFLFEYFSETQRNKGNFPGRFSGRQFSNSRSEMNVSTLELGDSALYLCASSLTSGSPFEQYFGPGTRLTVT.

A few counts support this clonotype. The chain uses TRBV20-1 and TRBJ2-2, with 11 positions matching TRBD2. The CDR3 is 15 amino acids. The ends lost 3 bases at V and 6 bases at J; junction bases unmatched: 6. Germline lookup yields CDR1 DFQATT and CDR2 SNEGSKA (reference sequence). The CDR3 bases are TGCAGTGCTAGGGTGTTTAGCGGGAGGGCCGGGGAGCTGTTTTTT. Amino acid sequence: CSARVFSGRAGELFF.

The chain uses TRBV6-2 or TRBV6-3 and TRBJ2-7; either TRBD1 or TRBD2 may supply D (5 bases each). CDR3 length: 14 amino acids. Germline CDR1 is MNHEY and CDR2 is SVGEGT. Trimming took off 6 bases at V and 0 bases at J, with 12 bases between the two ends. CDR3 in amino acids: CASRTGRSSYEQYF. The CDR3 DNA is TGTGCCAGCAGGACGGGACGGAGCTCCTACGAGCAGTACTTC.

The rearrangement links TRBV20-1 to TRBJ2-7; D is possibly TRBD2 (6 bases). V lost 3 bases and J lost 0, with 15 bases in between. This CDR3 comprises 15 residues. Germline V CDR1 and CDR2: DFQATT, SNEGSKA (reference sequence). The CDR3 DNA is TGCAGTGCTAGGGTTTTTAGCGGATACTCCTACGAGCAGTACTTC. Its translation is CSARVFSGYSYEQYF.

This chain joins TRBV12-3 or TRBV12-4 and TRBJ2-1, with D possibly matching TRBD1 (6 bases). The CDR3 has 14 amino acids. V lost 6 bases to trimming and J lost 7 bases, with 16 bases between them. The CDR3 sequence: CASRHTGQHNEQFF. CDR3 sequence (DNA): TGTGCCAGCAGACATACGGGACAACATAATGAGCAGTTCTTC.

The sample holds a few counts of this clonotype. The V gene is TRBV11-1, the J gene TRBJ2-6; 7 bases are shared with TRBD1. J gave up 0 bases and V 6 bases, and 11 bases lay outside the gene matches. The germline CDR1 and CDR2 sequences are SGHAT and FQDESV (reference sequence). The CDR3 runs to 18 residues. CDR3 in DNA: TGTGCCAGCAGTTTAAAGGGACAGCAACTCTCTGGGGCCAACGTCCTGACTTTC. Translation: CASSLKGQQLSGANVLTF.

This chain uses TRBV5-1 with TRBJ2-7; 7 bases fit TRBD1. The junction had 12 bases not matched to a gene; V was cut back by 0 bases and J by 6 bases. CDR3 length equals 16 residues. CDR1 and CDR2 (germline): SGHRS, YFSETQ. CDR3 DNA: TGCGCCAGCAGCTTGGCCGAACAGGGGATTGTATCCGAGCAGTACTTC. Encoded protein: CASSLAEQGIVSEQYF.

The chain combines TRBV7-9 with TRBJ2-2; D is uncertain. CDR1 and CDR2 from the germline V gene are SEHNR and FQNEAQ (reference sequence). This CDR3 region has 13 residues. With 5 bases removed from V and 6 bases from J, the gap between germline ends came to 10 bases. The DNA for the CDR3 is TGTGCCAGCAGCGCTCCCAGCGCCGGGGAGCTGTTTTTT. Translated: CASSAPSAGELFF.

The J gene is TRBJ2-5, the V gene TRBV5-1, with TRBD2 matching over 9 bases. Germline V lookup: CDR1 SGHRS, CDR2 YFSETQ. The CDR3 has 16 residues. V was pared by 0 bases and J by 1 base, with 4 bases of the junction left unmatched. The CDR3 nucleotides read TGCGCCAGCAGCTTGGGTCCTAGCGGGGCCCAAGAGACCCAGTACTTC. As protein: CASSLGPSGAQETQYF.

The rearrangement joins TRBV29-1 to TRBJ1-4, with D hard to call. Germline V CDR1 and CDR2: SQVTM, ANQGSEA. V was pared by 6 bases and J by 7 bases, with 12 bases between. The CDR3 spans 12 residues. CDR3 sequence (DNA): TGCAGCGTAGGGTCTATTGGTGAAAAACTGTTTTTT. Its protein product is CSVGSIGEKLFF.

This clonotype was detected a few times. The chain uses TRBV29-1 and TRBJ2-1; TRBD2 aligns across 9 bases. This CDR3 region has 17 residues. Germline loops: CDR1 SQVTM, CDR2 ANQGSEA. The junction had 14 bases not matched to a gene; V was cut back by 4 bases and J by 4 bases. The CDR3 protein is CSVGRAGGGLGYNEQFF. DNA for the CDR3: TGCAGCGTTGGTCGGGCGGGAGGGGGGCTCGGGTACAATGAGCAGTTCTTC.

The chain is built from TRBV4-1 and TRBJ2-3; 12 nucleotides align to TRBD1. Germline loops: CDR1 MGHRA, CDR2 YSYEKL. The J segment lost 4 bases and the V segment lost 3 bases, leaving 5 bases of the junction unmatched. CDR3 length: 16 residues. The CDR3 region has the DNA TGCGCCAGCAGCCAGGGGACAGGGGGCATTTCAGATACGCAGTATTTT. Translated: CASSQGTGGISDTQYF.

This clonotype was counted once. The chain couples TRBV4-2 to TRBJ1-5; D might be TRBD1 (5 bases). Germline CDR1 reads LGHNA; CDR2 reads YNFKEQ. The CDR3 sequence is 14 residues long. V gave up 3 bases and J gave up 4 bases, with 10 bases separating them. The CDR3: CASSQERGNQPQHF. The DNA of the CDR3 is TGTGCCAGCAGCCAGGAGCGGGGGAATCAGCCCCAGCATTTT.

V and J are TRBV10-3 and TRBJ1-4, with D unresolved. V lost 6 bases to trimming and J lost 2 bases, with 13 bases between them. CDR3 length: 15 amino acids. CDR1 ENHRY and CDR2 SYGVKD come from the germline V gene. CDR3 bases: TGTGCCATCAGCCCCCGCGGGAAGACTAATGAAAAACTGTTTTTT. It specifies CAISPRGKTNEKLFF.

This chain links TRBV20-1 with TRBJ2-1; no clear D. V was cut by 4 bases and J by 5 bases, with 12 bases left in between. CDR3 length: 13 amino acids. Germline loops: CDR1 DFQATT, CDR2 SNEGSKA (reference sequence). CDR3 bases: TGCAGTGCTACCGACGCAAATGACAATGAGCAGTTCTTC. This codes for CSATDANDNEQFF.

In its sample, this clonotype was seen a few times. V is TRBV29-1 and J is TRBJ2-7; D perhaps matches TRBD2 (6 bases). There are 15 residues in the CDR3. Trimming shortened V by 5 bases and J by 1 base, and 18 bases separated the two germline ends. Germline assignment: CDR1 SQVTM and CDR2 ANQGSEA. The CDR3 loop reads CSVRGAGRTSYEQYF. DNA for the CDR3: TGCAGCGTTAGGGGAGCGGGCAGGACTTCCTACGAGCAGTACTTC.